The 25 T cell receptor beta chains listed next were all sequenced from one sample in a study of T cells in Graves' hyperthyroidism and ophthalmopathy. There were TCR beta CDR3 regions amplified from RNA transcripts. The primer set for the first-round RT-PCR of the TCR CDR3 was HTBI. From the multiplex PCR reads, TCRdb called clonotypes with MiXCR, one entry per CDR3 protein. The data show 190,000 or so distinct CDR3 sequences, around 17% seen once. Specimen: blood. The origin of the receptors is a man aged 35-49 years with Graves' hyperthyroidism.

This clonotype was found many times. The V call is TRBV28, the J call TRBJ1-1; D is uncertain. The CDR3 sequence is 15 residues long. Trimming pared 3 bases from V and 3 bases from J, leaving 14 bases between. CDR1 is MDHEN, CDR2 SYDVKM, per germline. The DNA of the CDR3 is TGTGCCAGCAGTTTGCCCGAGGGCTTGGACACTGAAGCTTTCTTT. Amino acids: CASSLPEGLDTEAFF.

The chain uses TRBV20-1 and TRBJ1-5; perhaps TRBD1 as D (5 bases). The CDR3 totals 12 residues. V was trimmed by 4 bases and J by 2 bases, leaving 6 bases between them. Germline CDR1 and CDR2: DFQATT and SNEGSKA (reference sequence). The CDR3, as DNA: TGCAGTGCTACGACAGGCAATCAGCCCCAGCATTTT. The encoded protein is CSATTGNQPQHF.

This clonotype was seen more than once but under ten times. This chain uses TRBV9 with TRBJ2-5; 8 nucleotides match TRBD2. Germline CDR1 reads SGDLS; CDR2 reads YYNGEE. The V segment lost 1 base and the J segment 8 bases; nucleotides outside the gene matches: 4. The CDR3 loop spans 13 amino acids. The CDR3 DNA sequence: TGTGCCAGCAGCGTAACCAGCGGGGGAACCCAGTACTTC. This translates into CASSVTSGGTQYF.

There are a few counts of this clonotype. The rearrangement joins TRBV14 to TRBJ2-3; 9 nucleotides align to TRBD1. CDR1 is SGHDN, CDR2 FVKESK, per germline. V was clipped by 2 bases and J by 6 bases; unmatched bases: 6. This CDR3 contains 15 residues. The CDR3 spells CASSQKQGARDTQYF. The DNA of the CDR3 is TGTGCCAGCAGCCAAAAACAGGGGGCTCGGGATACGCAGTATTTT.

This clonotype was seen many times. A junction boundary mismatches the germline segment, possibly from a read error. The chain recombines TRBV7-7 with TRBJ2-7; D not resolved. Germline V gene data show CDR1 as SSHAT and CDR2 as FNYEAQ (reference sequence). There are 12 residues in the CDR3. As DNA, the CDR3 is TGTGCTAGCAGCCAAGGGTCGGGCGAGCAGTACTTC. As protein: CASSQGSGEQYF. The full variable domain, completed using reference TRBV7-7 and TRBJ2-7, is GAGVSQSPRYKVTKRGQDVTLRCDPISSHATLYWYQQALGQGPEFLTYFNYEAQPDKSGLPSDRFSAERPEGSISTLTIQRTEQRDSAMYRCASSQGSGEQYFGPGTRLTVT.

For this clonotype: The junction does not match germline at one end; this may be a read error. The chain carries TRBV15 and TRBJ1-4; unclear D gene. Germline CDR1 is LNHNV and CDR2 is YYDKDF (reference sequence). This CDR3 is 12 amino acids long. The CDR3 spells CATSASNEELFF. The DNA for the CDR3 is TGTGCCACCAGCGCGTCTAATGAAGAACTGTTTTTT.

This clonotype appeared many times. The chain links TRBV27 to TRBJ2-4, with a tentative D call TRBD1 (5 bases). The CDR3 spans 14 residues. The V gene lost 3 bases and the J gene lost 8 bases, with 14 bases spanning the gap. The V gene's germline CDR1 is MNHEY and CDR2 SMNVEV (reference sequence). Written as DNA, the CDR3 is TGTGCCAGCAGTTTGGCAGGGTGGTCGGACATTCAGTACTTC. Amino acids: CASSLAGWSDIQYF.

This clonotype was detected many times. The J gene is TRBJ2-7, the V gene TRBV29-1; D is perhaps TRBD1 (6 bases). V shed 5 bases and J shed 4 bases, with 27 bases lying between them. The CDR3 has 17 residues. The germline CDR1 and CDR2 sequences are SQVTM and ANQGSEA. CDR3 amino acids: CSVSNPGAGVLPYEQYF. The CDR3 nucleotides are TGCAGCGTTTCCAACCCCGGGGCAGGGGTTCTTCCTTACGAGCAGTACTTC.

This clonotype was counted at least ten times. J is TRBJ2-3 and V is TRBV7-8; a possible D gene is TRBD1 (6 bases). This CDR3 is 15 amino acids long. Per the germline V gene, CDR1 is SGHVS and CDR2 is FQNEAQ. V was clipped by 5 bases and J by 3 bases, with 15 bases between them. In DNA form, the CDR3 reads TGTGCCAGCAGCCAGGTCTGGGGGCGGACAGATACGCAGTATTTT. Residues: CASSQVWGRTDTQYF. Based on the CDR3 plus reference TRBV7-8 and TRBJ2-3, the full variable domain is GAGVSQSPRYKVAKRGQDVALRCDPISGHVSLFWYQQALGQGPEFLTYFQNEAQLDKSGLPSDRFFAERPEGSVSTLKIQRTQQEDSAVYLCASSQVWGRTDTQYFGPGTRLTVL.

To note about this clonotype: The junction departs from the called germline gene at one end, perhaps through a read error. The gene calls are TRBV20-1 and TRBJ2-2, with 8 bases matching TRBD1. Per the germline V gene, CDR1 is DFQATT and CDR2 is SNEGSKA (reference sequence). CDR3 length equals 14 residues. The CDR3 here is CSASDRANTRELFF. The CDR3 bases are TGCAGTGCTTCGGACAGGGCGAACACCCGGGAGCTGTTTTTT.

This clonotype was detected only a few times. This may be a read error, as it is one base from a much larger clone. The J gene is TRBJ2-7, the V gene TRBV5-1; 7 positions agree with TRBD1. With 0 bases clipped from V and 3 bases from J, the junction kept 3 bases outside the gene matches. The length of the CDR3 is 14 residues. In germline, CDR1 is SGHRS, CDR2 YFSETQ. The chain's CDR3 is CASSLGDRVYEQYF. CDR3 nucleotide sequence: TGCGCCAGCAGCTTGGGTGACAGGGTCTACGAGCAGTACTTC.

This clonotype was detected a few times. V gene TRBV7-9 combines with J gene TRBJ1-1, with D unclear. The CDR3 is 15 amino acids. V gave up 5 bases and J gave up 2 bases, with 15 bases separating them. CDR1 is SEHNR and CDR2 is FQNEAQ in the germline V gene (reference sequence). The CDR3 loop is CASSPYPGLNTEAFF. In DNA form, the CDR3 reads TGTGCCAGCAGCCCCTACCCTGGCCTCAACACTGAAGCTTTCTTT.

This clonotype was observed a few times. V gene TRBV6-1 combines with J gene TRBJ1-1; a weak D match, TRBD1 (5 bases). Germline V gives CDR1 MNHNS, CDR2 SASEGT. The CDR3 runs to 14 residues. Trimming cost V 6 bases and J 4 bases, with 15 bases left between them. The DNA for the CDR3 is TGTGCCAGCAGCCCCAGGGAGAGGAGCACTGAAGCTTTCTTT. This sequence encodes CASSPRERSTEAFF.

With respect to this clonotype: One end of the junction fails to match germline, which may point to a read error. The V gene is TRBV18, the J gene TRBJ1-2, with unresolved D. The CDR3 length is 17 residues. Germline V lookup: CDR1 KGHSH, CDR2 LQKENI. The CDR3 reads CASSPTYNSGQNCGYTF. The CDR3 DNA sequence: TGTGCCAGCTCACCGACTTACAATTCCGGGCAGAACTGTGGCTACACCTTC.

This chain uses TRBV7-6 with TRBJ2-6; TRBD1 matches 8 bases. Trimming removed 5 bases from V and 0 bases from J; junction bases left unmatched: 6. This CDR3 contains 17 residues. Germline V gives CDR1 SGHVS, CDR2 FNYEAQ. As DNA, the CDR3 is TGTGCCAGCAGCCCCGGGACAGGCAACTCTGGGGCCAACGTCCTGACTTTC. Its protein product is CASSPGTGNSGANVLTF.

This clonotype appeared many times. This chain connects TRBV6-2 or TRBV6-3 to TRBJ1-5; D ambiguous. Per the germline V gene, CDR1 is MNHEY and CDR2 is SVGEGT. CDR3 length equals 14 residues. Trimming took 4 bases from V and 3 from J, leaving 10 bases between them. Written as DNA, the CDR3 is TGTGCCAGCAGTTCCCATCAGGACAATCAGCCCCAGCATTTT. Its translation: CASSSHQDNQPQHF.

The chain couples TRBV5-5 to TRBJ1-2; no firm D call. Trimming shortened V by 4 bases and J by 4 bases, and 11 bases separated the two germline ends. Germline V gives CDR1 SGHKS, CDR2 YYEKEE (reference sequence). CDR3 size: 13 residues. The CDR3 spells CASSPAVVYGYTF. In DNA form, the CDR3 reads TGTGCCAGCAGCCCGGCGGTTGTCTATGGCTACACCTTC.

This clonotype was counted at least ten times. The J gene is TRBJ2-7, the V gene TRBV7-8; no reliable D call. Between the trimmed V and J ends, which lost 8 bases and 0 bases, there was a span of 17 bases. The CDR3 is made up of 15 amino acids. Germline lookup yields CDR1 SGHVS and CDR2 FQNEAQ. This CDR3 reads CASSPQGVSSYEQYF. For the CDR3, the DNA is TGTGCCAGCTCACCCCAAGGTGTTAGCTCCTACGAGCAGTACTTC.

This clonotype was recorded many times. V usage is TRBV28 and J usage is TRBJ1-1, with D hard to call. There are 14 residues in the CDR3. The V gene lost 6 bases and the J gene lost 1 base, with 12 bases spanning the gap. The germline gives CDR1 MDHEN, CDR2 SYDVKM. The CDR3 nucleotides are TGTGCCAGCAGCACCGGAGATTCGAACACTGAAGCTTTCTTT. It codes for CASSTGDSNTEAFF.

At least ten counts were recorded for this clonotype. CDR3 protein: CASSLYRGLTDTQYF. The CDR3 DNA reads TGTGCCAGCAGTTTGTACAGGGGGTTGACAGATACGCAGTATTTT. The chain uses TRBV28 and TRBJ2-3, with 8 positions matching TRBD1. The CDR3 length is 15 residues. In germline, CDR1 is MDHEN, CDR2 SYDVKM. The V and J ends lost 3 bases and 3 bases, in that order; junction bases with no gene match: 5.

In its sample, this clonotype was seen many times. The rearrangement links TRBV6-2 or TRBV6-3 to TRBJ1-1; tentatively, D is TRBD1 (6 bases). V was cut by 6 bases and J by 1 base, with 12 bases left in between. Looked up from germline, CDR1 is MNHEY and CDR2 is SVGEGT. The CDR3 spans 14 residues. As DNA, the CDR3 is TGTGCCAGCAGAGCCGGGACATGGAACACTGAAGCTTTCTTT. It encodes CASRAGTWNTEAFF.

This clonotype was seen repeatedly, ten times or more. The rearrangement uses TRBV7-2 and TRBJ2-7; possibly TRBD1 for D (5 bases). Trimming stripped 5 bases from V and 5 bases from J, with 19 bases between. The CDR3 spans 15 residues. Germline V gene data show CDR1 as SGHTA and CDR2 as FQGNSA. CDR3 nucleotides: TGTGCCAGCAGCCCGACGACAGTACATCGGGACGAGCAGTACTTC. Translation: CASSPTTVHRDEQYF.

This clonotype was counted ten times or more. J is TRBJ2-3 and V is TRBV5-1; weak D call: TRBD1 (6 bases). V was pared by 1 base and J by 0 bases, with 6 bases between. The V gene's germline CDR1 is SGHRS and CDR2 YFSETQ. CDR3 size: 14 residues. The CDR3 nucleotides read TGCGCCAGCAGCTTGCAGGGGAGCACAGATACGCAGTATTTT. Its translation is CASSLQGSTDTQYF. The whole variable domain, remainder taken from reference TRBV5-1 and TRBJ2-3, is KAGVTQTPRYLIKTRGQQVTLSCSPISGHRSVSWYQQTPGQGLQFLFEYFSETQRNKGNFPGRFSGRQFSNSRSEMNVSTLELGDSALYLCASSLQGSTDTQYFGPGTRLTVL.

This clonotype was found many times. The chain is built from TRBV6-1 and TRBJ1-1; TRBD1 aligns across 8 bases. From germline, CDR1 is MNHNS and CDR2 SASEGT. Unmatched junction bases numbered 2, after V lost 5 bases and J lost 0 bases. This CDR3 contains 14 residues. Here the CDR3 reads CASSRDRMNTEAFF. As DNA, the CDR3 is TGTGCCAGCAGTAGGGACAGGATGAACACTGAAGCTTTCTTT.

This clonotype has just a few counts. The rearrangement links TRBV18 to TRBJ1-3; D may be TRBD1 (5 bases). Germline V lookup: CDR1 KGHSH, CDR2 LQKENI. The CDR3 covers 18 residues. The V end was cut by 1 base, the J end by 0 bases, with 16 bases between. The CDR3 loop is CASSPRSGAESSGNTIYF. DNA of the CDR3: TGTGCCAGCTCACCACGGTCTGGGGCAGAGAGCTCTGGAAACACCATATATTTT.